What follows is one T cell receptor beta chain and its context. The data originate from a study of blood T cell repertoires in COVID-19. In the study overall: Sample material is recorded as cDNA or gDNA derived from T cells, B-cell-depleted T cells, or PBMCs.

Germline lookup yields CDR1 MNHEY and CDR2 SMNVEV (reference sequence). V shed 6 bases and J 6 bases; nucleotides not matched to a gene: 12. There are 15 residues in the CDR3. In the study's own analysis: Counts of nucleated cells, estimated from reference gene primer amplification, were obtained. The table came from immunoSEQ multiplex PCR; TCRdb's copy has only in-frame clones and leaves some out. V and J calls and clone size are those listed in that table; D and trimming were worked out from the DNA. The table includes about 130,000 clones, approximately 85% detected once. The V gene is TRBV27, the J gene TRBJ2-3; 7 bases line up with TRBD2. Material for sequencing was peripheral blood. This sequence originates from a human donor in a cohort sampled during active COVID-19. CDR3: CASSPWRERSDTQYF. The CDR3 nucleotides read TGTGCCAGCAGCCCATGGCGGGAGAGGTCGGATACGCAGTATTTT.